A selection of T cell receptor beta chains follows, all from one sample in a study of T-cell memory formation after mild COVID-19. One entry per CDR3 protein results from TCRdb running MiXCR on the 5' RACE reads. Of fewer than 250,000 distinct CDR3 sequences in the sample, roughly 30% were seen once. Sequencing used PBMCs or a T cell subset sorted from them (not recorded which). The receptors originated from an adult woman who had mild COVID-19 (a few samples of this study predate the infection). Cell type and time point are not known. The CDR3 runs from the conserved cysteine through the conserved F or W. A D gene is named only where the DNA matches it firmly. Clone size, where shown, is once, few, many, or a class for clones that have expanded.

d_call,clone_size,v_call,j_call,cdr3_nt,cdr3_aa
-,-,TRBV7-9,TRBJ2-7,TGTGCCAGCAGCCCCAAGGGTCCAGGCGAGCAGTACTTC,CASSPKGPGEQYF
-,few,TRBV11-2,TRBJ2-7,TGTGCCAGCAGCTTCACCGCGCTCGACGAGCAGTACTTC,CASSFTALDEQYF
TRBD1,-,TRBV24-1,TRBJ2-5,TGTGCCACCAGGGACAGGGGGGGAGAGACCCAGTACTTC,CATRDRGGETQYF
-,once,TRBV6-2/TRBV6-3,TRBJ2-6,TGTGCCAGCAGTTACGGGAGGTGGCCTGGGGCCAACGTCCTGACTTTC,CASSYGRWPGANVLTF
TRBD2,-,TRBV24-1,TRBJ2-5,TGTGCCACCAGTGATCAGGCGATGGTACAAACCGGACTAGCCCGGGGAGAGACCCAGTACTTC,CATSDQAMVQTGLARGETQYF
-,-,TRBV7-2,TRBJ1-6,TGTGCCAGCAGCTTAGAGGGCGCCAGCGGTAATTCACCCCTCCACTTT,CASSLEGASGNSPLHF
-,-,TRBV5-4,TRBJ2-4,TGTGCCAGCAGCTTGGGGCAGAGTCCGGCCAAAAACATTCAGTACTTC,CASSLGQSPAKNIQYF
TRBD2,-,TRBV5-4,TRBJ2-1,TGTGCCAGCAGCTGGGGGCGTAGCGGGGCCCACAATGAGCAGTTCTTC,CASSWGRSGAHNEQFF
TRBD2,once,TRBV6-1,TRBJ2-5,TGTGCCAGCAGGGAGAGCGGGGCCGAGACCCAGTACTTC,CASRESGAETQYF
-,-,TRBV29-1,TRBJ1-1,TGCAGCGGTACGACGGGAAACACTGAAGCTTTCTTT,CSGTTGNTEAFF
-,-,TRBV7-3,TRBJ2-5,TGTGCCAGCAGCTTGCGACGGCAAGAGACCCAGTACTTC,CASSLRRQETQYF
-,-,TRBV6-1,TRBJ2-3,TGTGCCAGCAACCGGCGGGGTCCCCAGAGGGGGACCACAGATACGCAGTATTTT,CASNRRGPQRGTTDTQYF
TRBD2,-,TRBV7-6,TRBJ2-3,TGTGCCAGCAGCTTAGGGACTAGCGGGAGAGCAGATACGCAGTATTTT,CASSLGTSGRADTQYF
-,few,TRBV12-3/TRBV12-4,TRBJ2-1,TGTGCCAGCAGTACGAACCTAGACAATGAGCAGTTCTTC,CASSTNLDNEQFF
TRBD1,few,TRBV7-9,TRBJ2-7,TGTGCCAGCAGCTCCTCACAGGGGGATAACCACGAGCAGTACTTC,CASSSSQGDNHEQYF
-,-,TRBV20-1,TRBJ2-5,TGCAGTGCTCCTACCCTGCAAGAGACCCAGTACTTC,CSAPTLQETQYF
-,-,TRBV9,TRBJ1-1,TGTGCCAGCAGCGTAGGTGGGGGCGCGGGAGAGGCTTTCTTT,CASSVGGGAGEAFF
-,-,TRBV18,TRBJ2-3,TGTGCCAGCTCACCGGGTCAGGGCACCACAGATACGCAGTATTTT,CASSPGQGTTDTQYF
-,few,TRBV10-3,TRBJ1-1,TGTGCCATCAGTGAGTCGATGGGTCCTGAAGCTTTCTTT,CAISESMGPEAFF
TRBD2,-,TRBV11-2,TRBJ2-3,TGTGCCAGCAGCTTTTGGATCCCAACCGGGAGGGCCACAGATACGCAGTATTTT,CASSFWIPTGRATDTQYF
TRBD2,few,TRBV30,TRBJ2-1,TGTGCCTGGAGTTGGGGGAGGGCCGGAAATGAGCAGTTCTTC,CAWSWGRAGNEQFF
-,few,TRBV11-2,TRBJ1-6,TGTGCCAGCAGCCGAGAGAAGTTACCCCTCCACTTT,CASSREKLPLHF
TRBD1,few,TRBV20-1,TRBJ1-2,TGCAGTGCGCCCCGGGACAGGGGCGACTATGGCTACACCTTC,CSAPRDRGDYGYTF
TRBD1,-,TRBV24-1,TRBJ2-6,TGTGCCACCAGTGAGACAGGGAGAGGAGCTGGGGCCAACGTCCTGACTTTC,CATSETGRGAGANVLTF
TRBD2,few,TRBV30,TRBJ2-5,TGTGCCTGGAGTTTTGGCTCGGGCGGGAGTTTTAAGGGAGAGACCCAGTACTTC,CAWSFGSGGSFKGETQYF
TRBD1,-,TRBV7-2,TRBJ1-4,TGTGCCAGCAGCAGAACAGGGGGCTCTTATGAAAAACTGTTTTTT,CASSRTGGSYEKLFF
-,few,TRBV5-1,TRBJ2-3,TGCGCCAGCAGCTTCGGCAGGGCCACAGATACGCAGTATTTT,CASSFGRATDTQYF
-,few,TRBV7-9,TRBJ2-1,TGTGCCAGCAGCTCGGACAGCATAATTGGGTACAATGAGCAGTTCTTC,CASSSDSIIGYNEQFF
-,once,TRBV20-1,TRBJ2-1,TGCAGTGCCCCCAAGGAGGGTAGGGATGAGCAGTTCTTC,CSAPKEGRDEQFF
-,-,TRBV7-8,TRBJ1-1,TGTGCCAGCAGCTTAGAGGCCACTGAAGCTTTCTTT,CASSLEATEAFF
TRBD2,-,TRBV5-1,TRBJ2-7,TGCGCCAGCAGCCCTTGGACTAGCGGGAGCGAGCAGTACTTC,CASSPWTSGSEQYF
-,-,TRBV5-1,TRBJ2-1,TGCGCCAGCAGCTTCAGTCGTGAGCAGTTCTTC,CASSFSREQFF
TRBD2,few,TRBV5-1,TRBJ2-5,TGCGCCAGCAGCTGGAGGACCGGGACTAGCTTGCAGACCCAGTACTTC,CASSWRTGTSLQTQYF
-,-,TRBV7-2,TRBJ2-1,TGTGCCAGCAGCTCTCCCAGCTATGGGGGGTTCTACAATGAGCAGTTCTTC,CASSSPSYGGFYNEQFF
-,few,TRBV29-1,TRBJ2-3,TGCAGCGTTGCCCCCCAGGGTTTGGATACGCAGTATTTT,CSVAPQGLDTQYF
-,-,TRBV20-1,TRBJ2-1,TGCAGTGCTGAGCTACCGGGACTTGGCTCATACAATGAGCAGTTCTTC,CSAELPGLGSYNEQFF
TRBD2,-,TRBV20-1,TRBJ2-7,TGCAGTGCTAGAGCTGATAGCGGGAGCTCCTACGAGCAGTACTTC,CSARADSGSSYEQYF
-,few,TRBV12-3/TRBV12-4,TRBJ1-2,TGTGCCAGCAGACCCGGGACCTCTCAGTGGAACTATGGCTACACCTTC,CASRPGTSQWNYGYTF
-,-,TRBV29-1,TRBJ2-2,TGCAGCGTTGAAGATCCTCGAGAGGGGGGAACCGGGGAGCTGTTTTTT,CSVEDPREGGTGELFF
-,-,TRBV13,TRBJ1-3,TGTGCCAGCAGCTCCCGGGCCACGATGGGAAACACCATATATTTT,CASSSRATMGNTIYF
-,few,TRBV7-8,TRBJ1-2,TGTGCCAGCAGCTCTACTGGAGGGATGGGTGGCTACACCTTC,CASSSTGGMGGYTF
-,-,TRBV3-1,TRBJ2-1,TGTGCCAGCAGCCTAGAAGTCCTCTCCTACAATGAGCAGTTCTTC,CASSLEVLSYNEQFF